The clone carrying this T cell receptor beta chain was counted once. Different DNA sequences within this sample yield the same CDR3. This sample stems from a study of shared clonotypes between healthy human individuals. Naive CD8 isolation took CD45RO-negative cells positively selected for CCR7 and excluded terminally differentiated effector memory CD45RA+ cells. It was at deep level that the assay was run. Sequencing used immunoSEQ multiplex PCR; TCRdb keeps in-frame clones, though not all of them. This table holds some 2 million clones, about 94% found once. Sequencing used naive CD8+ T cells sorted from blood. The receptor's source is a man aged 18-30 years in good health.

As DNA, the CDR3 is TGCGCCAGCAGCCAAAGGACGGGCTCCTACGAGCAGTACTTC. Translating it yields CASSQRTGSYEQYF. The V gene is TRBV4-1, the J gene TRBJ2-7; D is uncertain. CDR3 length: 14 residues. The germline CDR1 and CDR2 sequences are MGHRA and YSYEKL. Between the trimmed V and J ends, which lost 2 bases and 0 bases, there was a span of 8 bases.